This is a list of T cell receptor beta chains from one sample in a study of tumor-infiltrating lymphocytes in glioblastoma multiforme. TCRdb passed the multiplex PCR reads through MiXCR, listing each CDR3 protein once. This table has tens of thousands of distinct CDR3 sequences, under 70% appearing once. Specimen: brain tumor tissue. The receptors come from a male donor with glioblastoma. Each CDR3 is given without its conserved first and last residue. Each record gives: V gene, clone size, CDR3 protein. Rows may omit the clone size; those that give it use once, few, many or a size class.

>TRBV29-1|many
SVEVGQGNTEAF
>TRBV11-2|once
ASSFCNLALYEQY
>TRBV28|once
ASSFFVRLNTEAL
>TRBV10-3|.
TISEGQEGEKLL
>TRBV11-2|.
DSSFGLTTDTQY
>TRBV4-1|medium-sized
ASSQARSGYEQY
>TRBV20-1|.
SARYRGKLAGGPINEQF
>TRBV7-9|.
ASSLAGPEGEAHH
>TRBV2|.
ASGETQGGSTYEQY
>TRBV29-1|.
SARDMAVGSYEQY
>TRBV7-9|medium-sized
ASSLRREKSEAF
>TRBV5-1|many
ASSLEGMTDTQY
>TRBV11-1|.
ASSQTSARPHPAYDEQF
>TRBV30|many
AWSMRVRGHEQY
>TRBV11-3|many
ASSLGSGNEQF
>TRBV6-1|.
ASSVLMGTGELF
>TRBV20-1|.
SAKGGTGTYGCT
>TRBV5-1|.
ASSLDTSGPYKQY
>TRBV10-3|.
AISDSVQGNTIY
>TRBV11-2|.
ASSFSGSGERF
>TRBV11-2|.
ASTLYSDYGYT
>TRBV12-3/TRBV12-4|.
ASSLRGGTGELF
>TRBV11-2|once
ASSQHRESTEAF
>TRBV6-5|.
ASSYDGSSYNELF
>TRBV20-1|few
SANLRAGGLPGQY
>TRBV18|few
ASSQSGFGEPQH
>TRBV4-2|.
VSILLADFTDTQY
>TRBV6-1|.
ASSDGGLDSNQPQY
>TRBV28|.
ASSLLSSGANVLT
>TRBV20-1|once
RARDQGRLGEQY
>TRBV7-3|.
ASKRSVDTGGLF
>TRBV20-1|.
SARVQVVASEHF
>TRBV6-5|.
ASSYEGTGGQETQY
>TRBV6-2/TRBV6-3|.
ASSYRVDNEQY
>TRBV20-1|.
SASSGNYGYT
>TRBV11-2|.
ASGQGDWIGYT
>TRBV7-9|.
ASSGSLQETQF